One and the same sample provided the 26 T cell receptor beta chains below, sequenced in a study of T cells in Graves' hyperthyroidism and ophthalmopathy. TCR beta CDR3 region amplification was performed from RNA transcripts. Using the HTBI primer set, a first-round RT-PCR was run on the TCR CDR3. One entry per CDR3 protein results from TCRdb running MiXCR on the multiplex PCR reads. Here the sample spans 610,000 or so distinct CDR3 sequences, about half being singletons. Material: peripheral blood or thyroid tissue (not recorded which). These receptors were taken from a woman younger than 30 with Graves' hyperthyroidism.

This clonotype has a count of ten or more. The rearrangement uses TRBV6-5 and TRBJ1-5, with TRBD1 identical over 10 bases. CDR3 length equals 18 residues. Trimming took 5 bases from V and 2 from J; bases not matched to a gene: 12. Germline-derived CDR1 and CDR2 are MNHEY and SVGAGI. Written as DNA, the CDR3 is TGTGCCAGCAGTCAACCGGGACAGGGGATTATGGGCAATCAGCCCCAGCATTTT. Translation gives CASSQPGQGIMGNQPQHF.

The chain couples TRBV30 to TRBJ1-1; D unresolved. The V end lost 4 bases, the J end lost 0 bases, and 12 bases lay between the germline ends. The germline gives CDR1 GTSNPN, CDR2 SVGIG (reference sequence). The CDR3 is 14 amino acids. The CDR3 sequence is CAWTLAAMNTEAFF. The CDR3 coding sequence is TGTGCCTGGACCTTAGCAGCTATGAACACTGAAGCTTTCTTT. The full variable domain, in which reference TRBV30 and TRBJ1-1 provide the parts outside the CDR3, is SQTIHQWPATLVQPVGSPLSLECTVEGTSNPNLYWYRQAAGRGLQLLFYSVGIGQISSEVPQNLSASRPQDRQFILSSKKLLLSDSGFYLCAWTLAAMNTEAFFGQGTRLTVV.

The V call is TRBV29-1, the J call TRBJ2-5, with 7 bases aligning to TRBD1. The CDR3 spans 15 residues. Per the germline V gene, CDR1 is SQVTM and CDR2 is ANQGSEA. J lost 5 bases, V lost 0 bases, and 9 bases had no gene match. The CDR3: CSVEDPPGTVETQYF. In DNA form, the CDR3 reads TGCAGCGTTGAAGACCCACCCGGGACAGTGGAGACCCAGTACTTC.

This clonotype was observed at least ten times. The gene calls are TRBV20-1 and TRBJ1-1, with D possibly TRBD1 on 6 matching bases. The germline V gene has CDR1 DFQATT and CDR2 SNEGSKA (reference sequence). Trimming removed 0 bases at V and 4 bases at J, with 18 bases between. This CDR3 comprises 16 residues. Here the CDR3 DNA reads TGCAGTGCTAGAGATGTCCGGAGGGGGACGTCCACTGAAGCTTTCTTT. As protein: CSARDVRRGTSTEAFF.

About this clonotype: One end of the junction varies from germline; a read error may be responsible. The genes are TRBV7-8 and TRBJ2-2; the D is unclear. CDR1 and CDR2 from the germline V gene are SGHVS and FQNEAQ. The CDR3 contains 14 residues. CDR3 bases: TGTGCCAGCAGCTTAGCGGAGAACAGCGGGGAGCTGTTTTTT. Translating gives CASSLAENSGELFF. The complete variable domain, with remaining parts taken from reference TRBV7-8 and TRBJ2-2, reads GAGVSQSPRYKVAKRGQDVALRCDPISGHVSLFWYQQALGQGPEFLTYFQNEAQLDKSGLPSDRFFAERPEGSVSTLKIQRTQQEDSAVYLCASSLAENSGELFFGEGSRLTVL.

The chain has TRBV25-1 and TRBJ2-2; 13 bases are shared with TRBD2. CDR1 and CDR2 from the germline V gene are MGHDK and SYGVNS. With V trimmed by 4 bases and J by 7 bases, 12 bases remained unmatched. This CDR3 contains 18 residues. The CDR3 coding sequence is TGTGCCAGCAGTGCTAGAGGGGGGACTAGCGGGACCGGCGGGGAGCTGTTTTTT. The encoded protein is CASSARGGTSGTGGELFF.

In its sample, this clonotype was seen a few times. CDR3 amino acids: CAISGGQGTYEQYF. CDR3 nucleotides: TGTGCCATCAGTGGGGGACAGGGGACATACGAGCAGTACTTC. This chain links TRBV10-3 with TRBJ2-7; 10 positions match TRBD1. The CDR3 runs 14 residues. Germline V gives CDR1 ENHRY, CDR2 SYGVKD. V gave up 4 bases and J gave up 4 bases; unmatched junction bases: 4.

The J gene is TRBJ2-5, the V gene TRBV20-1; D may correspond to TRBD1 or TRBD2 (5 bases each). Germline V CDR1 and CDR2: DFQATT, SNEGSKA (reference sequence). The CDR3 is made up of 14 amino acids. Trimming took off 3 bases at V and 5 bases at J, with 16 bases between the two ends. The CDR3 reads CSASNPTGHETQYF. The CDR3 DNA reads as TGCAGTGCTAGTAATCCCACGGGGCACGAGACCCAGTACTTC.

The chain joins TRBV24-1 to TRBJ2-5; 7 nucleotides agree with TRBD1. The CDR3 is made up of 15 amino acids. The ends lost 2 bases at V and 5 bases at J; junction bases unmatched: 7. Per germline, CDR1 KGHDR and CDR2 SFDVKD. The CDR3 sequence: CATSDWPRQGETQYF. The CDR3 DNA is TGTGCCACCAGTGATTGGCCAAGACAGGGCGAGACCCAGTACTTC.

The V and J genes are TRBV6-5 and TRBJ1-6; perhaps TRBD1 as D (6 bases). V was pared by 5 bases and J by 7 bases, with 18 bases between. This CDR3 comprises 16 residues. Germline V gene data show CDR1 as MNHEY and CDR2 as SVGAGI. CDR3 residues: CASSEAEDSVNSPLHF. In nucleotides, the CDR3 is TGTGCCAGCAGTGAAGCTGAGGACAGTGTGAATTCACCCCTCCACTTT.

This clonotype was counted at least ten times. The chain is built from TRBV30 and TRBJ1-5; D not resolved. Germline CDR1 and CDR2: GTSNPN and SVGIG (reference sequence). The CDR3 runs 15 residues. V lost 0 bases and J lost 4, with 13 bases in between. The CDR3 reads CAWSVLKGQNQPQHF. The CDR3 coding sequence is TGTGCCTGGAGTGTACTAAAGGGCCAAAATCAGCCCCAGCATTTT.

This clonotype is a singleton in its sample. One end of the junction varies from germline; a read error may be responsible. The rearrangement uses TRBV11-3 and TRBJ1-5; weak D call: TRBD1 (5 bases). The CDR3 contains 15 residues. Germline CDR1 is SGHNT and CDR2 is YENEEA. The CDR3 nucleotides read TGCGCCAGCAGCCCTAACGGGGGGGAGGGTCAGCCCCAGCATTTT. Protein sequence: CASSPNGGEGQPQHF.

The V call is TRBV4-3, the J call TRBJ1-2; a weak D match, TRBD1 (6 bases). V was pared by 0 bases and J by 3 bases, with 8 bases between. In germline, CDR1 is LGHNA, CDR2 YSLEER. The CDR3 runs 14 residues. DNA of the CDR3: TGCGCCAGCAGCCAAGAGACAGGATACTATGGCTACACCTTC. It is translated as CASSQETGYYGYTF.

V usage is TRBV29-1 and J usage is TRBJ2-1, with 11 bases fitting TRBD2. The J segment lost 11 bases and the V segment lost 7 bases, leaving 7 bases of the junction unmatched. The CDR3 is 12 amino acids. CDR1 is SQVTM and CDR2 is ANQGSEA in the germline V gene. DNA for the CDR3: TGCAGCGACCACGGGACTAGCGGTCAGCAGTTCTTC. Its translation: CSDHGTSGQQFF.

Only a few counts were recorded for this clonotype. CDR3: CSAGDRSMNTEAFF. The CDR3, as DNA: TGCAGTGCTGGGGACAGAAGCATGAACACTGAAGCTTTCTTT. The chain recombines TRBV20-1 with TRBJ1-1; 7 bases align to TRBD1. Germline V CDR1 and CDR2: DFQATT, SNEGSKA (reference sequence). Trimming removed 5 bases from V and 0 bases from J; junction bases left unmatched: 6. This CDR3 has 14 amino acids.

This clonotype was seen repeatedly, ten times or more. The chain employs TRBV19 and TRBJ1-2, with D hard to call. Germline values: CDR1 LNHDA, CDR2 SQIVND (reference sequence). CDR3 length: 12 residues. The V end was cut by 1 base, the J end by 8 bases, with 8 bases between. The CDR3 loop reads CASSIGQEGYTF. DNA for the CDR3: TGTGCCAGTAGTATAGGGCAGGAAGGCTACACCTTC.

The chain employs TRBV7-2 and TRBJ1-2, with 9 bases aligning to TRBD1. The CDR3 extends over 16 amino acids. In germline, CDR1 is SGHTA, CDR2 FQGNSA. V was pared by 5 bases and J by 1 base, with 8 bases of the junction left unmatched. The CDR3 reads CASSPRTGANNYGYTF. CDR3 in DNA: TGTGCCAGCAGCCCACGGACAGGGGCCAATAACTATGGCTACACCTTC.

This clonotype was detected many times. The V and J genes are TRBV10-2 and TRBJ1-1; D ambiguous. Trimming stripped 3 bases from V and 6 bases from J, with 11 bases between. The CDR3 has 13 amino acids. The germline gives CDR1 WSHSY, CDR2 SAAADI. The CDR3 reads CASSEPKSPEAFF. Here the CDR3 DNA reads TGCGCCAGCAGTGAACCCAAGAGTCCTGAAGCTTTCTTT.

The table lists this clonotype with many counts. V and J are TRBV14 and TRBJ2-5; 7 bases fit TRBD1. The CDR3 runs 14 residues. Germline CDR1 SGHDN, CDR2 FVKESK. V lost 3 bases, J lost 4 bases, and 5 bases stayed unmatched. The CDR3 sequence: CASSQRTGLETQYF. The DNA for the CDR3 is TGTGCCAGCAGCCAGAGGACAGGCTTAGAGACCCAGTACTTC.

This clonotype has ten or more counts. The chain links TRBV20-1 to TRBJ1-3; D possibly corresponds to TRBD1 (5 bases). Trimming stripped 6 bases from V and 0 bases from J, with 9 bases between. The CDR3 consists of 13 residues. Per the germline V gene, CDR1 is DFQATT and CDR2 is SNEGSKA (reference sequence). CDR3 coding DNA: TGCAGTGCCAGGGACTTCTCTGGAAACACCATATATTTT. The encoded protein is CSARDFSGNTIYF.

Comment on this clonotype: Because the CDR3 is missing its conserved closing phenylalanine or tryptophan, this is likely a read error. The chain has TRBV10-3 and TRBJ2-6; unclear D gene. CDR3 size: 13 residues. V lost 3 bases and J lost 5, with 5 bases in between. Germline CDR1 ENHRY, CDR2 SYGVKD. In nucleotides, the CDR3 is TGTGCCATCAGTGAAAACAGGGCCAACGTCCTGACTTAC. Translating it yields CAISENRANVLTY.

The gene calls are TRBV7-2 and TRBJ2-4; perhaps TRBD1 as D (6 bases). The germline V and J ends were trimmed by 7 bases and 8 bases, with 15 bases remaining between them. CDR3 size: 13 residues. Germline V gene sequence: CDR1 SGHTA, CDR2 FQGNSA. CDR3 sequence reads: CASTLQKGDIQYF. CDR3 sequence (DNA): TGTGCCAGCACCCTACAGAAGGGGGACATTCAGTACTTC.

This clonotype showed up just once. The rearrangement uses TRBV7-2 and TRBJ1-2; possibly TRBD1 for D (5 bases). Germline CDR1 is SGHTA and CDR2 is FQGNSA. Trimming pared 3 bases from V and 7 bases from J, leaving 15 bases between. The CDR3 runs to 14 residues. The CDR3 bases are TGTGCCAGCAGCTTGCGTAGGGGCGAAGGTGGCTACACCTTC. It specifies CASSLRRGEGGYTF. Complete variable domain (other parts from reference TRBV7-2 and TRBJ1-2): GAGVSQSPSNKVTEKGKDVELRCDPISGHTALYWYRQSLGQGLEFLIYFQGNSAPDKSGLPSDRFSAERTGGSVSTLTIQRTQQEDSAVYLCASSLRRGEGGYTFGSGTRLTVV.

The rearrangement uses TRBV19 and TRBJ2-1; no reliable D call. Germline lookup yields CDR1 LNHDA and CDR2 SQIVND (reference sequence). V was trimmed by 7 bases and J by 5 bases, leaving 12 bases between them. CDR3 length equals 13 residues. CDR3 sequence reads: CASNGRSNNEQFF. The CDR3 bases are TGTGCCAGTAATGGGCGATCCAACAATGAGCAGTTCTTC.

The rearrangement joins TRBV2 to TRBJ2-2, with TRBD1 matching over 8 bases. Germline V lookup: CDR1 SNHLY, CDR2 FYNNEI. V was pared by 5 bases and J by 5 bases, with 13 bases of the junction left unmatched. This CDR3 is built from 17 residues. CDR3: CASSLSETGVGTGELFF. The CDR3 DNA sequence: TGTGCCAGCAGTCTTTCAGAGACAGGGGTCGGGACCGGGGAGCTGTTTTTT.

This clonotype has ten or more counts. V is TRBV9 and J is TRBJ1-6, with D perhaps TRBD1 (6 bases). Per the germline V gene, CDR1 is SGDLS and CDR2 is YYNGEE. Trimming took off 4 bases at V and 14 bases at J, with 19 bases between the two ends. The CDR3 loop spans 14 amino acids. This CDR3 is CASSSGPTEGALHF. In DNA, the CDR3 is TGTGCCAGCAGCTCAGGACCAACTGAGGGGGCCCTCCACTTT.